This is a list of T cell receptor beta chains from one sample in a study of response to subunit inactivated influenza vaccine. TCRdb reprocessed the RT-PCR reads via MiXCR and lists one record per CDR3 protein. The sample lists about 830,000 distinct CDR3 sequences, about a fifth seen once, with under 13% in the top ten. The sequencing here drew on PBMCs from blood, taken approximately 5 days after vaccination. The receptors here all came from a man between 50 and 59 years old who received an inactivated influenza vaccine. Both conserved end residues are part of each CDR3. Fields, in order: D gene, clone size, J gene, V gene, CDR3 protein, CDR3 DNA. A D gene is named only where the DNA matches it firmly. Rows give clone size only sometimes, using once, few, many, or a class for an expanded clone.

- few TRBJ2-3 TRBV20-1 CSARARPTDTQYF TGCAGTGCGAGAGCGCGGCCCACAGATACGCAGTATTTT
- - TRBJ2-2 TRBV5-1 CASSLDPITGELFF TGCGCCAGCAGCTTGGATCCGATCACCGGGGAGCTGTTTTTT
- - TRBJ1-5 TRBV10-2 CASSVLGQPQHF TGCGCCAGCAGCGTATTAGGTCAGCCCCAGCATTTT
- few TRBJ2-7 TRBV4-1 CASSQVRQGSYEQYF TGCGCCAGCAGCCAAGTAAGACAAGGCTCCTACGAGCAGTACTTC
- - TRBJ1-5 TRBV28 CASSLPQVSFNQPQHF TGTGCCAGCAGTTTACCCCAAGTCTCTTTCAATCAGCCCCAGCATTTT
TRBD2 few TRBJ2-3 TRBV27 CASSPGLADNTDTQYF TGTGCCAGCAGTCCAGGACTAGCGGACAACACAGATACGCAGTATTTT
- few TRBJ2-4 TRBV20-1 CSPRSQGTRNIQYF TGCAGTCCCCGGTCCCAGGGGACCAGGAACATTCAGTACTTC
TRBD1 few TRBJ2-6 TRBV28 CATTGAGANVLTF TGTGCCACTACAGGGGCTGGGGCCAACGTCCTGACTTTC
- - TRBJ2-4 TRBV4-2 CASSPTVLAKNIQYF TGTGCCAGCAGTCCGACAGTGCTAGCCAAAAACATTCAGTACTTC
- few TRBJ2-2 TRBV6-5 CASSYSPLGAGELFF TGTGCCAGCAGTTACTCCCCTCTCGGGGCCGGGGAGCTGTTTTTT
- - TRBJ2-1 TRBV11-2 CASSWGRGLVNEQFF TGTGCCAGCAGCTGGGGACGGGGTCTTGTCAATGAGCAGTTCTTC
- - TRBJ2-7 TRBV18 CASSPLLGSYEQYF TGTGCCAGCTCACCCCTACTGGGGTCCTACGAGCAGTACTTC
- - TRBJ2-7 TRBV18 CASSPLKGGSHEQYF TGTGCCAGCTCACCACTGAAGGGGGGGTCCCACGAGCAGTACTTC
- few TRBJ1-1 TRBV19 CASRSAGVTEAFF TGTGCCAGTAGATCGGCGGGGGTCACTGAAGCTTTCTTT
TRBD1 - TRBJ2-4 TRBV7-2 CASSLARQGRGAKNIQYF TGTGCCAGCAGCTTAGCGCGACAGGGACGTGGAGCCAAAAACATTCAGTACTTC
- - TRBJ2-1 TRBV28 CASSRGVWKDEQFF TGTGCCAGTTCCCGGGGTGTGTGGAAGGATGAGCAGTTCTTC
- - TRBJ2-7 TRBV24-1 CATSDPGHSYEQYF TGTGCCACCAGTGACCCTGGGCACTCCTACGAGCAGTACTTC
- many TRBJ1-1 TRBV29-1 CSVLGALAFF TGCAGCGTCCTAGGGGCTTTGGCTTTCTTT
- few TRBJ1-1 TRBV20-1 CSATHPTGNTEAFF TGCAGTGCTACCCACCCCACAGGGAACACTGAAGCTTTCTTT
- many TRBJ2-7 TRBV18 CASSPGQAGLNEQYF TGTGCCAGCTCACCAGGCCAGGCGGGTTTAAACGAGCAGTACTTC
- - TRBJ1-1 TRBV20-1 CSAQGPMNTEAFF TGCAGTGCCCAGGGACCAATGAACACTGAAGCTTTCTTT
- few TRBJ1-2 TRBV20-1 CSARDRRGSGGGYTF TGCAGTGCTAGAGATCGGCGGGGTAGTGGAGGTGGCTACACCTTC
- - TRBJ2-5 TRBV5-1 CASSLATLQQETQYF TGCGCCAGCAGCTTGGCGACTCTACAGCAAGAGACCCAGTACTTC
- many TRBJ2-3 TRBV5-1 CASSLGGTSTDTQYF TGTGCCAGCAGTTTAGGTGGGACTAGCACAGATACGCAGTATTTT
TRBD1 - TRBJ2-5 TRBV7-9 CASSFPSGGETQYF TGTGCCAGCAGCTTCCCCTCAGGGGGAGAGACCCAGTACTTC
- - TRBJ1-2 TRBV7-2 CASSLTVFYGYTF TGTGCCAGCAGCTTGACTGTCTTCTATGGCTACACCTTC
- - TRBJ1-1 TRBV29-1 CSVRGAGGNTEAFF TGCAGCGTCCGCGGGGCAGGTGGGAACACTGAAGCTTTCTTT
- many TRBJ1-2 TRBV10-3 CATNGRLNHYGYTF TGTGCCACCAACGGCAGGTTAAACCACTATGGCTACACCTTC
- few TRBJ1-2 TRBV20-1 CSARSINYGYTF TGCAGTGCTCGTTCTATTAACTATGGCTACACCTTC
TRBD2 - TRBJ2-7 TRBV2 CASKAGVVYEQYF TGTGCCAGCAAAGCGGGGGTAGTCTACGAGCAGTACTTC
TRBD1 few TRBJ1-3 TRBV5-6 CASSSDRDRSSGNTIYF TGTGCCAGCAGCTCCGACCGGGACAGGAGCTCTGGAAACACCATATATTTT
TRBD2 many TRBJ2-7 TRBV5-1 CASSLSGATYEQYF TGCGCCAGCAGCCTTAGCGGGGCAACCTACGAGCAGTACTTC
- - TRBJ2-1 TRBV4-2 CASSQPLAGEQFF TGTGCCAGCAGCCAACCCCTAGCCGGGGAGCAGTTCTTC
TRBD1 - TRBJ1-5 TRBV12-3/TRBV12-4 CASSGDRDSNQPQHF TGTGCCAGCAGTGGGGACAGGGATAGCAATCAGCCCCAGCATTTT
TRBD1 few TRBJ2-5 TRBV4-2 CASSQGDRGEETQYF TGTGCCAGCAGCCAAGGTGACAGGGGAGAAGAGACCCAGTACTTC
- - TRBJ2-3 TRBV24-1 CATSDVVDTAAGTQYF TGTGCCACCAGTGATGTCGTGGACACGGCGGCGGGTACGCAGTATTTT
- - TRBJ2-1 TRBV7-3 CASSQGYAVEQFF TGTGCCAGCAGCCAGGGGTATGCGGTTGAGCAGTTCTTC
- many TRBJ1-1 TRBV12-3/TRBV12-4 CASSLGPGATEAFF TGTGCCAGCAGTTTGGGCCCAGGGGCTACTGAAGCTTTCTTT
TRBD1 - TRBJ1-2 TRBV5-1 CASSLPPGGLYGYTF TGCGCCAGCAGCTTGCCCCCAGGGGGCCTCTATGGCTACACCTTC
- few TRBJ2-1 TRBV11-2 CASSLRGRNEQFF TGTGCCAGCAGCTTAAGGGGCCGAAATGAGCAGTTCTTC
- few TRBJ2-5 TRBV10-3 CAISGLREETQYF TGTGCCATCAGTGGGCTGCGCGAGGAGACCCAGTACTTC
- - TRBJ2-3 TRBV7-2 CASNKGGRTTDTQYF TGTGCCAGCAATAAGGGGGGCAGAACCACAGATACGCAGTATTTT
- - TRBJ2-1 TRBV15 CATSSSYSNEQFF TGTGCCACCAGTAGCTCGTACTCCAATGAGCAGTTCTTC
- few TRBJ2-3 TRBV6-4 CASSVRDSTDTQYF TGTGCCAGCAGCGTCCGGGACAGCACAGATACGCAGTATTTT
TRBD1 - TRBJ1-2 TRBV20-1 CSARFKGAGYGYTF TGCAGTGCTAGATTTAAGGGGGCAGGCTATGGCTACACCTTC
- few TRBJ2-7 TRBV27 CASSRAPGYEQYF TGTGCCAGCAGTCGAGCTCCAGGCTACGAGCAGTACTTC
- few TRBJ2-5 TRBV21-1 CASSNPGVSGRAGETQYF TGTGCCAGCAGCAACCCAGGGGTGAGCGGGAGGGCCGGGGAGACCCAGTACTTC
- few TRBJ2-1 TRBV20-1 CSARMLVGRSYNEQFF TGCAGTGCTAGAATGTTGGTTGGGCGGTCCTACAATGAGCAGTTCTTC
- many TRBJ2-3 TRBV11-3 CASSLGVGNTQYF TGTGCCAGCAGCTTAGGCGTGGGAAATACGCAGTATTTT
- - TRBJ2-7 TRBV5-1 CASSLVVGDLAEQYF TGCGCCAGCAGCTTGGTGGTCGGGGACCTCGCCGAGCAGTACTTC
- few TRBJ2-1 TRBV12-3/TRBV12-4 CASSRSLTGVEGEQFF TGTGCCAGCAGCCGCTCGTTAACGGGAGTGGAGGGTGAGCAGTTCTTC
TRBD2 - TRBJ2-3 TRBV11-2 CASSLRTSGIYLDTQYF TGTGCCAGCAGCTTACGGACTAGCGGGATATATCTAGATACGCAGTATTTT
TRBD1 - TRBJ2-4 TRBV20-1 CSALRLLQGVIQYF TGCAGTGCCCTTCGCCTACTTCAGGGGGTGATTCAGTACTTC
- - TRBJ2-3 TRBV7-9 CASSLVPLAIGTDTQYF TGTGCCAGCAGCTTAGTGCCGCTAGCAATTGGGACAGATACGCAGTATTTT
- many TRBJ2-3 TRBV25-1 CASSELGGEDTQYF TGTGCCAGCAGTGAATTGGGGGGAGAAGATACGCAGTATTTT
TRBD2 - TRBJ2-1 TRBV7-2 CASSLAFLAGAYNEQFF TGTGCCAGCAGCTTAGCTTTCCTAGCGGGAGCCTACAATGAGCAGTTCTTC
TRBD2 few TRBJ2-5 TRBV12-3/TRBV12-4 CASSWPVGREGTETQYF TGTGCCAGCAGTTGGCCTGTTGGGCGGGAGGGTACAGAGACCCAGTACTTC
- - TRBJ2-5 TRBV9 CASNNWGGRETQYF TGTGCCTCAAATAACTGGGGGGGCCGTGAGACCCAGTACTTC
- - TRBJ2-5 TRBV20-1 CSAIRPQGLPETQYF TGCAGTGCCATACGACCACAGGGTTTGCCAGAGACCCAGTACTTC
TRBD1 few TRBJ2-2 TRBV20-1 CSADRVTGELFF TGCAGTGCTGACAGGGTTACCGGGGAGCTGTTTTTT